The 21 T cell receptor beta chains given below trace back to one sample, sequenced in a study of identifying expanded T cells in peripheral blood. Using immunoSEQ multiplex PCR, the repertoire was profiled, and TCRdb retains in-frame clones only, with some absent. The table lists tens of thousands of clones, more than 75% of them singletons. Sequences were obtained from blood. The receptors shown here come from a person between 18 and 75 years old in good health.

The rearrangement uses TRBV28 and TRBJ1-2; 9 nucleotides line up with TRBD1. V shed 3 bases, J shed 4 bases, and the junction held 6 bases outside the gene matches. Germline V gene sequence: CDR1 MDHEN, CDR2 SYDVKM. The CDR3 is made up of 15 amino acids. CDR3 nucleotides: TGTGCCAGCAGTTTTCACGGGACAGGGTCCTATGGCTACACCTTC. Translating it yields CASSFHGTGSYGYTF.

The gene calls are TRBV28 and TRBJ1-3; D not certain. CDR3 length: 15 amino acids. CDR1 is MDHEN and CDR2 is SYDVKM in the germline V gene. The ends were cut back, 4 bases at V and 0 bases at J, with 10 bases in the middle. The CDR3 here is CASSSTVYSGNTIYF. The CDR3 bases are TGTGCCAGCAGTTCCACAGTCTACTCTGGAAACACCATATATTTT.

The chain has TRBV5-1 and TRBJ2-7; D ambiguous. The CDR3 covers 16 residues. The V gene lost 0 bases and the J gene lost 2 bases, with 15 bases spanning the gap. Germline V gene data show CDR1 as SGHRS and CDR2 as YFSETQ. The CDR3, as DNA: TGCGCCAGCAGCTTGGTTTTTAATCCTCGGACCTACGAGCAGTACTTC. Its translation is CASSLVFNPRTYEQYF.

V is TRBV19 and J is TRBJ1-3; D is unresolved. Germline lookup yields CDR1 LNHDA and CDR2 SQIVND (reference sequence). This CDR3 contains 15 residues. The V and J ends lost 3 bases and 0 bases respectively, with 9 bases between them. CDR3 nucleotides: TGTGCCAGTAGTATCTGGGGATTCTCTGGAAACACCATATATTTT. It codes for CASSIWGFSGNTIYF.

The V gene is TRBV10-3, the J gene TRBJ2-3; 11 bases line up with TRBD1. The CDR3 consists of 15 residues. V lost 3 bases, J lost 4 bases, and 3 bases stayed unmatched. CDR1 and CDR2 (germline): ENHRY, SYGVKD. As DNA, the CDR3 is TGTGCCATCAGTGATGGACAGGGGGCCGCAGATACGCAGTATTTT. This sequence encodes CAISDGQGAADTQYF.

CDR3: CASSLGGTGAKNIQYF. As DNA, the CDR3 is TGTGCCAGCAGCTTAGGAGGGACAGGAGCCAAAAACATTCAGTACTTC. The V gene is TRBV7-9, the J gene TRBJ2-4; 8 bases are a match to TRBD1. The CDR3 is 16 amino acids. Trimming took 1 base from V and 0 from J; bases not matched to a gene: 2. Germline V gives CDR1 SEHNR, CDR2 FQNEAQ (reference sequence).

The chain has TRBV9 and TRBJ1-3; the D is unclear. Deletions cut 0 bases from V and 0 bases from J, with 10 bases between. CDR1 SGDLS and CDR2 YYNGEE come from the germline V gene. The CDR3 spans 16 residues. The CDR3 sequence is CASSVDVTVSGNTIYF. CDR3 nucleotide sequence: TGTGCCAGCAGCGTAGACGTGACGGTCTCTGGAAACACCATATATTTT.

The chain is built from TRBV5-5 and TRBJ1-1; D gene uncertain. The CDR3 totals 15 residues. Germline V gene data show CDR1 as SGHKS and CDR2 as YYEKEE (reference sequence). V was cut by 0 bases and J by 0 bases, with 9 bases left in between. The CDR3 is CASSLGWEMNTEAFF. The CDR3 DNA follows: TGTGCCAGCAGCTTGGGATGGGAAATGAACACTGAAGCTTTCTTT. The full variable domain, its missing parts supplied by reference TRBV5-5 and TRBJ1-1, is DAGVTQSPTHLIKTRGQQVTLRCSPISGHKSVSWYQQVLGQGPQFIFQYYEKEERGRGNFPDRFSARQFPNYSSELNVNALLLGDSALYLCASSLGWEMNTEAFFGQGTRLTVV.

CDR3 coding DNA: TGTGCCAGCAGCCCGTCGGGGTATAATGAAAAACTGTTTTTT. Translation gives CASSPSGYNEKLFF. The chain is built from TRBV6-5 and TRBJ1-4; D uncertain. V shed 6 bases and J shed 4 bases, with 12 bases lying between them. CDR3 length: 14 amino acids. Germline values: CDR1 MNHEY, CDR2 SVGAGI.

CDR3 region: CASSPGQGARAEAFF. The CDR3 coding sequence is TGTGCCAGCTCACCTGGACAGGGGGCGAGGGCTGAAGCTTTCTTT. The rearrangement links TRBV18 to TRBJ1-1, with 11 bases lining up with TRBD1. There are 15 residues in the CDR3. J was trimmed by 6 bases and V by 3 bases; bases with no gene match: 6. Germline-derived CDR1 and CDR2 are KGHSH and LQKENI.

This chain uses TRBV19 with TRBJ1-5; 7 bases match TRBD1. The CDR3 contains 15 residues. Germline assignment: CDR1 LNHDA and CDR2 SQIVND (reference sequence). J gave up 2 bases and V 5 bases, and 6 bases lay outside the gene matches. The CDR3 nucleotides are TGTGCCAGTAGTGGGATCGGGACAGGCAATCAGCCCCAGCATTTT. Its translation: CASSGIGTGNQPQHF.

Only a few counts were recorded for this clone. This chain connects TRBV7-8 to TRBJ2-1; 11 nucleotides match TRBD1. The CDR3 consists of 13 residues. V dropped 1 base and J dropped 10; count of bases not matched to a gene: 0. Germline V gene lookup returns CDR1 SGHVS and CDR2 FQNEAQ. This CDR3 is CASSLGTGGEQFF. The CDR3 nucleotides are TGTGCCAGCAGCTTAGGGACAGGGGGCGAGCAGTTCTTC.

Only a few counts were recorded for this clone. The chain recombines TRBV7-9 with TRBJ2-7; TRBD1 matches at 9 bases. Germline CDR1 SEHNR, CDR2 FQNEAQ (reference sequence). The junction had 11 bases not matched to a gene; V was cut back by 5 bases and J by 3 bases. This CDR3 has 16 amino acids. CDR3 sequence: CASSPPSGQGFYEQYF. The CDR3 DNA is TGTGCCAGCAGCCCTCCGTCGGGACAGGGATTCTACGAGCAGTACTTC. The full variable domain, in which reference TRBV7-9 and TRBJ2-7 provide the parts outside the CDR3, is DTGVSQNPRHKITKRGQNVTFRCDPISEHNRLYWYRQTLGQGPEFLTYFQNEAQLEKSRLLSDRFSAERPKGSFSTLEIQRTEQGDSAMYLCASSPPSGQGFYEQYFGPGTRLTVT.

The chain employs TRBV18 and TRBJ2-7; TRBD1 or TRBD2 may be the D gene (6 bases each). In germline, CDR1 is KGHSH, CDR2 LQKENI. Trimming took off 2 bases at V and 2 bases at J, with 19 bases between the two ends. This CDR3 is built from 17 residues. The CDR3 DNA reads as TGTGCCAGCTCACCAGAAACCGGGACACGGGGGACCTACGAGCAGTACTTC. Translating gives CASSPETGTRGTYEQYF.

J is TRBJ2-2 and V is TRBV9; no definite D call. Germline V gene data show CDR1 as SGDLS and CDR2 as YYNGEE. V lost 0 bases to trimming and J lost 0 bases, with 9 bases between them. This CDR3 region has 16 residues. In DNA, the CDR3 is TGTGCCAGCAGCGTAGCTACGGGCACGAACACCGGGGAGCTGTTTTTT. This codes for CASSVATGTNTGELFF.

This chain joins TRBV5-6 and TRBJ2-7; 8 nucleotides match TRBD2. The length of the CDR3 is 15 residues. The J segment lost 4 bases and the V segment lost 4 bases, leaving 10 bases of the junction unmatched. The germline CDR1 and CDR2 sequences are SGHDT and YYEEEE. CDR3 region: CASSPSGPRPYEQYF. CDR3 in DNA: TGTGCCAGCAGCCCTAGCGGGCCGCGACCTTACGAGCAGTACTTC.

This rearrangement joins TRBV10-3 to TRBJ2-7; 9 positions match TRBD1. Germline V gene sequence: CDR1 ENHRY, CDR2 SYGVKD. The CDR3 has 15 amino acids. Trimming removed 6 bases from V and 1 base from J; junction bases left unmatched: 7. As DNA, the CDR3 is TGTGCCATCAGACCTCAGACAGGGGGGTCCTACGAGCAGTACTTC. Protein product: CAIRPQTGGSYEQYF.

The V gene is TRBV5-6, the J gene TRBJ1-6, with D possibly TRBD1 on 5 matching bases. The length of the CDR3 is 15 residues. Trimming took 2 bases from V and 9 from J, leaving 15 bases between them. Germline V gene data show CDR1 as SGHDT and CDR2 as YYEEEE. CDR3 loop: CASSLGKGSFSPLHF. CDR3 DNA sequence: TGTGCCAGCAGCTTAGGGAAGGGGAGCTTTTCACCCCTCCACTTT.

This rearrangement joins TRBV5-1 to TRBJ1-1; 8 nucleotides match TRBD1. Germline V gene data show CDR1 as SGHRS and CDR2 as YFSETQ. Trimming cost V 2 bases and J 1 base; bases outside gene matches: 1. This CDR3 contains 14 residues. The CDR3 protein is CASSLTGGNTEAFF. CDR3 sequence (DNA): TGCGCCAGCAGCTTAACAGGGGGGAACACTGAAGCTTTCTTT.

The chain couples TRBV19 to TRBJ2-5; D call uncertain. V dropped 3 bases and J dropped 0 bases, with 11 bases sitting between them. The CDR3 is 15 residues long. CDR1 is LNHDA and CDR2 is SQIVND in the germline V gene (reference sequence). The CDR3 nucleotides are TGTGCCAGTAGTATCCGACGGTCGTACCAAGAGACCCAGTACTTC. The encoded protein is CASSIRRSYQETQYF.

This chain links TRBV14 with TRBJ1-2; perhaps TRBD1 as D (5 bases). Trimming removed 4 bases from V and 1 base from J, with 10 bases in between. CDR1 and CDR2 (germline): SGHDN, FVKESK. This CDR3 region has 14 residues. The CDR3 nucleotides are TGTGCCAGCAGCCCTCTGGGGGGTAACTATGGCTACACCTTC. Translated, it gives CASSPLGGNYGYTF. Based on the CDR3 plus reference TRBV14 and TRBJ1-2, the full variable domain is EAGVTQFPSHSVIEKGQTVTLRCDPISGHDNLYWYRRVMGKEIKFLLHFVKESKQDESGMPNNRFLAERTGGTYSTLKVQPAELEDSGVYFCASSPLGGNYGYTFGSGTRLTVV.